These 15 T cell receptor beta chains were sequenced from one sample in a study of T cell changes during pregnancy in multiple sclerosis. Sequencing used immunoSEQ multiplex PCR; TCRdb keeps in-frame clones, though not all of them. The repertoire has 15,000 to 20,000 clones, 84% of them found once; the top ten carry 18%. Sequencing used CD8+ T cells from peripheral blood mononuclear cells, obtained in the third trimester of pregnancy. Receptor source: a female donor in good health, enrolled as a control in a pregnancy study.

The chain has TRBV6-1 and TRBJ2-5; 8 positions agree with TRBD1. J gave up 4 bases and V 2 bases, and 6 bases lay outside the gene matches. The length of the CDR3 is 15 residues. CDR1 and CDR2 from the germline V gene are MNHNS and SASEGT. In DNA form, the CDR3 reads TGTGCCAGCAGTGAAACATGGACAGGGCGAGAGACCCAGTACTTC. Protein product: CASSETWTGRETQYF.

This chain joins TRBV6-1 and TRBJ2-3, with D unclear. The V end lost 2 bases, the J end lost 2 bases, and 11 bases lay between the germline ends. The CDR3 covers 15 residues. Germline loops: CDR1 MNHNS, CDR2 SASEGT. In DNA form, the CDR3 reads TGTGCCAGCAGTGAAATCGTGAGATTCACAGATACGCAGTATTTT. Protein product: CASSEIVRFTDTQYF.

In its sample, this clone ranks as medium-sized. This CDR3 is CASSPGTSGTDTQYF. The CDR3 nucleotides read TGTGCCAGCAGCCCCGGGACTAGCGGCACAGATACGCAGTATTTT. The rearrangement links TRBV6-4 to TRBJ2-3; 10 bases map to TRBD2. Germline loops: CDR1 MRHNA, CDR2 SNTAGT. The CDR3 consists of 15 residues. Trimming cost V 6 bases and J 1 base; bases outside gene matches: 4.

The chain couples TRBV5-1 to TRBJ2-3; TRBD2 agrees at 7 bases. Trimming took 0 bases from V and 0 from J; bases not matched to a gene: 4. The CDR3 runs 16 residues. Germline loops: CDR1 SGHRS, CDR2 YFSETQ. CDR3 protein: CASSLVGSGSTDTQYF. The CDR3 DNA is TGCGCCAGCAGCTTGGTCGGTAGCGGGAGCACAGATACGCAGTATTTT. The full variable domain, completed using reference TRBV5-1 and TRBJ2-3, is KAGVTQTPRYLIKTRGQQVTLSCSPISGHRSVSWYQQTPGQGLQFLFEYFSETQRNKGNFPGRFSGRQFSNSRSEMNVSTLELGDSALYLCASSLVGSGSTDTQYFGPGTRLTVL.

The chain combines TRBV5-4 with TRBJ2-7; 8 bases are shared with TRBD2. The CDR3 length is 15 residues. V lost 4 bases, J lost 2 bases, and 8 bases stayed unmatched. Germline V CDR1 and CDR2: SGHNT, YYREEE (reference sequence). The CDR3 DNA is TGTGCCAGCAGCCTCCGGCTAGCGGGCGCCTACGAGCAGTACTTC. Translating gives CASSLRLAGAYEQYF.

V and J are TRBV6-1 and TRBJ2-1; 8 nucleotides agree with TRBD2. The trim removed 3 bases at V and 9 bases at J, leaving 7 bases unmatched. The germline V gene has CDR1 MNHNS and CDR2 SASEGT. The CDR3 consists of 14 residues. CDR3 in amino acids: CASSDPGTRVEQFF. Written as DNA, the CDR3 is TGTGCCAGCAGTGACCCCGGGACTAGGGTTGAGCAGTTCTTC.

The genes are TRBV2 and TRBJ1-1, with D perhaps TRBD1 (5 bases). CDR1 is SNHLY and CDR2 is FYNNEI in the germline V gene. The CDR3 totals 11 residues. Between the trimmed V and J ends, which lost 0 bases and 11 bases, there was a span of 7 bases. CDR3 sequence reads: CASSEAPGAFF. CDR3 in DNA: TGTGCCAGCAGTGAAGCGCCAGGGGCTTTCTTT.

V usage is TRBV9 and J usage is TRBJ1-2; D unclear. The CDR3 has 11 amino acids. CDR1 SGDLS and CDR2 YYNGEE come from the germline V gene. V was pared by 7 bases and J by 8 bases, with 12 bases between. In DNA form, the CDR3 reads TGTGCCAGCGGGAGGAAGTTAGGCTACACCTTC. Translated, it gives CASGRKLGYTF.

The CDR3 region has the DNA TGTGCCAGCAGCTCTAGCGAGAAAGACTCCTACGAGCAGTACTTC. Encoded protein: CASSSSEKDSYEQYF. The chain links TRBV7-9 to TRBJ2-7; TRBD2 might be the D (6 bases). V shed 4 bases and J shed 0 bases, with 13 bases lying between them. The length of the CDR3 is 15 residues. Germline V lookup: CDR1 SEHNR, CDR2 FQNEAQ (reference sequence).

This clone was observed a single time. The rearrangement joins TRBV2 to TRBJ2-7, with 7 bases that match TRBD2. The CDR3 runs to 14 residues. The V and J ends lost 3 bases and 5 bases, in that order; junction bases with no gene match: 7. Germline V lookup: CDR1 SNHLY, CDR2 FYNNEI. Written as DNA, the CDR3 is TGTGCCAGCAGTGAGGGAGGGCCTAGTCACGAGCAGTACTTC. Amino acids: CASSEGGPSHEQYF.

As for this clone: Other DNA sequences in the sample encode the same CDR3. This CDR3 is CASSLLNTEAFF. The CDR3 nucleotides are TGTGCCAGCAGCTTACTTAACACTGAAGCTTTCTTT. The chain links TRBV7-8 to TRBJ1-1; no clear D. V was cut by 2 bases and J by 2 bases, with 3 bases left in between. The CDR3 covers 12 residues. The germline V gene encodes CDR1 SGHVS and CDR2 FQNEAQ.

The chain recombines TRBV6-1 with TRBJ2-7, with 9 bases identical to TRBD1. Germline lookup yields CDR1 MNHNS and CDR2 SASEGT. With V trimmed by 5 bases and J by 2 bases, 4 bases remained unmatched. The CDR3 loop spans 14 amino acids. In DNA, the CDR3 is TGTGCCAGCAGTTCGGGACAGGGTACCTACGAGCAGTACTTC. Translating it yields CASSSGQGTYEQYF.

V gene TRBV5-5 combines with J gene TRBJ2-7, with D perhaps TRBD1 (5 bases). Between the trimmed V and J ends, which lost 4 bases and 2 bases, there was a span of 13 bases. The CDR3 totals 14 residues. Germline values: CDR1 SGHKS, CDR2 YYEKEE (reference sequence). The CDR3 bases are TGTGCCAGCAGCCTAGACAGTGGCACCTACGAGCAGTACTTC. Translated: CASSLDSGTYEQYF. Looking up the rest from reference TRBV5-5 and TRBJ2-7 gives the full variable domain: DAGVTQSPTHLIKTRGQQVTLRCSPISGHKSVSWYQQVLGQGPQFIFQYYEKEERGRGNFPDRFSARQFPNYSSELNVNALLLGDSALYLCASSLDSGTYEQYFGPGTRLTVT.

A few counts support this clone. The gene calls are TRBV7-2 and TRBJ2-1; 7 nucleotides line up with TRBD1. Germline CDR1 SGHTA, CDR2 FQGNSA. With V trimmed by 1 base and J by 8 bases, 5 bases remained unmatched. CDR3 length: 14 residues. CDR3 nucleotides: TGTGCCAGCAGCTTAGACAGGGGTAGGCATGAGCAGTTCTTC. It specifies CASSLDRGRHEQFF.

This chain links TRBV25-1 with TRBJ1-6; D remains ambiguous. CDR1 is MGHDK, CDR2 SYGVNS, per germline. V dropped 5 bases and J dropped 8 bases, with 13 bases sitting between them. This CDR3 comprises 14 residues. DNA for the CDR3: TGTGCCAGCAGTCACCAGCCTCAGGATTCACCCCTCCACTTT. Encoded protein: CASSHQPQDSPLHF.